Only a few counts were recorded for the clone carrying this T cell receptor (beta chain). Its antigen is currently unknown. One entry per CDR3 protein results from TCRdb running MiXCR on the RT-PCR reads. The sample carries about 700,000 distinct CDR3 sequences, around 14% recorded once. This sample was taken from a study of response to subunit inactivated influenza vaccine. Findings and caveats of the study: The authors offered the suggestion that each seasonal influenza vaccination recruits few new T cells.

Germline values: CDR1 SGHAT, CDR2 FQNNGV. V lost 5 bases and J lost 6, with 11 bases in between. The CDR3 totals 13 residues. The clonotype was recovered from a man over 45 who received an inactivated influenza vaccine. The rearrangement uses TRBV11-2 and TRBJ1-5; tentatively, D is TRBD1 (6 bases). This sample comprised PBMCs from blood, obtained approximately 15 days before vaccination. In nucleotides, the CDR3 is TGTGCCAGCAGCACTCGCAGGGGTCAGCCCCAGCATTTT. This translates into CASSTRRGQPQHF.